The source of this T cell receptor (beta chain) is a study of blood T cells in healthy people across ages. This clonotype was detected many times. The use of a sample-barcoded 5' primer and a J-beta primer mix characterized a second PCR of 7 to 11 cycles. The template-switch adaptor, which had 12 random nucleotides, put a tag on each cDNA molecule. All samples yielded 2.5 million or more CDR3-containing paired-end reads. One entry per CDR3 protein, called by TCRdb with MiXCR from the 5' RACE reads. The table lists about 930,000 distinct CDR3 sequences, almost 30% of them singletons. CDR3 length equals 15 residues. V shed 5 bases and J shed 3 bases, with 16 bases lying between them. Germline V gene sequence: CDR1 MNHEY, CDR2 SVGAGI. This sample was also put to use in a study of T cells of mothers and their children.

The sequenced sample was blood. V gene TRBV6-5 combines with J gene TRBJ2-5; D is perhaps TRBD1 or TRBD2 (5 bases each). This receptor was obtained from a woman in her 40s in good health. CDR3 nucleotide sequence: TGTGCCAGCAGTCCGGCCGGGACGAGTAAAGAGACCCAGTACTTC. Its protein is CASSPAGTSKETQYF.